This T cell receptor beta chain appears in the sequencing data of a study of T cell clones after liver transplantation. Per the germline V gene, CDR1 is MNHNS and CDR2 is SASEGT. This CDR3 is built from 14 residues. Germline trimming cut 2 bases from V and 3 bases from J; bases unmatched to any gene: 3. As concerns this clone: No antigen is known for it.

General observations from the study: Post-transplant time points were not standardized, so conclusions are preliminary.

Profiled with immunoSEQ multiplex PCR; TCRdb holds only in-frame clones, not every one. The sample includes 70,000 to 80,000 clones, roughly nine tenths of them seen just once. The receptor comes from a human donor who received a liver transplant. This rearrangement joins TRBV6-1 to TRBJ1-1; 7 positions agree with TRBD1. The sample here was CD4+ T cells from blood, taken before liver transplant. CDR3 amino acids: CASSENTGDTEAFF. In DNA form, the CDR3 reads TGTGCCAGCAGTGAAAATACAGGGGACACTGAAGCTTTCTTT.